The clone carrying this T cell receptor (beta chain) was detected a few times. This sample was included in a study of cytomegalovirus exposure and HLA in healthy donors. Primers included in the PCR were 60 Vbeta and 13 Jbeta primers. Assay: immunoSEQ multiplex PCR; the TCRdb copy retains only in-frame clones and omits some. The table includes 70,000 to 90,000 clones, over 60% detected once. Trimming removed 4 bases at V and 3 bases at J, with 9 bases between. CDR1 and CDR2 (germline): SGHVS, FQNEAQ. The CDR3 totals 13 residues. Sequencing was carried out using PBMCs. The receptor was isolated from a male donor in good health and CMV-seropositive. The V and J genes are TRBV7-8 and TRBJ2-5; no reliable D call. The CDR3: CASSYAREETQYF. The CDR3 DNA reads as TGTGCCAGCAGCTACGCCCGGGAAGAGACCCAGTACTTC.